Below are 25 T cell receptor beta chains sequenced from a single sample in a study of neurological immune-mediated disorders. Each CDR3 protein is one row after TCRdb ran MiXCR on the 5' RACE reads. The table lists 45,000 to 50,000 distinct CDR3 sequences, roughly 24% of them singletons. The sample taken for sequencing was PBMCs. These receptors were obtained from a woman in her 70s in good health.

This clonotype is deemed medium-sized. The rearrangement joins TRBV7-2 to TRBJ2-1, with D possibly TRBD1 on 6 matching bases. Trimming took 4 bases from V and 6 from J, leaving 13 bases between them. The V gene's germline CDR1 is SGHTA and CDR2 FQGNSA. The CDR3 extends over 14 amino acids. For the CDR3, the DNA is TGTGCCAGCAGCTGGCGACTACAGGGCAATGAGCAGTTCTTC. Its protein is CASSWRLQGNEQFF.

This clonotype occurred many times. CDR3: CASPPSGRGPNEQFF. CDR3 sequence (DNA): TGCGCCAGCCCCCCTAGCGGGAGGGGGCCCAATGAGCAGTTCTTC. The chain links TRBV5-1 to TRBJ2-1; 12 bases agree with TRBD2. The CDR3 extends over 15 amino acids. Germline CDR1 and CDR2: SGHRS and YFSETQ. V trimming: 7 bases; J trimming: 6 bases; junction bases outside the gene matches: 8.

This clonotype was counted at least ten times. V gene TRBV20-1 combines with J gene TRBJ1-1; D is possibly TRBD1 (5 bases). The CDR3 runs to 13 residues. V gave up 5 bases and J gave up 3 bases, with 13 bases separating them. The germline CDR1 and CDR2 sequences are DFQATT and SNEGSKA (reference sequence). CDR3 residues: CSARVGGDTEAFF. In DNA form, the CDR3 reads TGCAGTGCTCGAGTTGGGGGTGACACTGAAGCTTTCTTT.

This clonotype appeared many times. The rearrangement links TRBV20-1 to TRBJ2-1, with 11 positions matching TRBD2. This CDR3 region has 17 residues. Germline V gene data show CDR1 as DFQATT and CDR2 as SNEGSKA (reference sequence). V lost 6 bases and J lost 4; bases outside the gene matches: 14. This CDR3 is CSASGRKGLAGYNEQFF. CDR3 bases: TGCAGTGCAAGTGGACGAAAAGGACTAGCGGGTTACAATGAGCAGTTCTTC.

This clonotype was detected ten times or more. This chain joins TRBV10-2 and TRBJ2-1; D is ambiguous. This CDR3 comprises 13 residues. Germline V gene data show CDR1 as WSHSY and CDR2 as SAAADI. V lost 7 bases to trimming and J lost 8 bases, with 15 bases between them. The CDR3 region has the DNA TGCGCCAGCATCCTAGATCCCACAGATGAGCAGTTCTTC. Encoded protein: CASILDPTDEQFF.

This clonotype was counted many times. The genes are TRBV5-1 and TRBJ2-7; 8 nucleotides align to TRBD1. The CDR3 length is 14 residues. The junction had 9 bases not matched to a gene; V was cut back by 4 bases and J by 6 bases. Germline CDR1 and CDR2: SGHRS and YFSETQ. The CDR3 loop reads CASSPGQARGEQYF. The CDR3 DNA follows: TGCGCCAGCAGCCCGGGACAGGCCCGAGGCGAGCAGTACTTC.

This clonotype was observed at least ten times. The chain carries TRBV7-2 and TRBJ1-2; TRBD1 might be the D (5 bases). Looked up from germline, CDR1 is SGHTA and CDR2 is FQGNSA. V was clipped by 2 bases and J by 8 bases, with 12 bases between them. The CDR3 contains 13 residues. Here the CDR3 reads CASSLRQFLGYTF. The CDR3 coding sequence is TGTGCCAGCAGCTTAAGACAGTTCCTGGGCTACACCTTC.

This clonotype was recorded many times. J is TRBJ2-4 and V is TRBV20-1; 7 bases agree with TRBD2. This CDR3 comprises 13 residues. V was pared by 0 bases and J by 6 bases, with 2 bases of the junction left unmatched. Germline V gene data show CDR1 as DFQATT and CDR2 as SNEGSKA (reference sequence). This chain's CDR3 is CSARDTGGNIQYF. The CDR3 nucleotides are TGCAGTGCTAGAGATACGGGAGGAAACATTCAGTACTTC.

This clonotype was counted many times. This chain connects TRBV7-9 to TRBJ2-7, with D possibly being TRBD1 (6 bases). Germline CDR1 reads SEHNR; CDR2 reads FQNEAQ (reference sequence). Trimming shortened V by 6 bases and J by 1 base, and 10 bases separated the two germline ends. The CDR3 has 13 residues. The chain's CDR3 is CASSPTGSYEQYF. CDR3 DNA sequence: TGTGCCAGCAGTCCTACAGGGTCCTACGAGCAGTACTTC. The full variable domain, rest sourced from reference TRBV7-9 and TRBJ2-7, is DTGVSQNPRHKITKRGQNVTFRCDPISEHNRLYWYRQTLGQGPEFLTYFQNEAQLEKSRLLSDRFSAERPKGSFSTLEIQRTEQGDSAMYLCASSPTGSYEQYFGPGTRLTVT.

This clonotype showed up many times. The V gene is TRBV11-2, the J gene TRBJ1-2; the D gene is possibly TRBD1 (5 bases). CDR3 size: 16 residues. CDR1 and CDR2 (germline): SGHAT, FQNNGV. V gave up 4 bases and J gave up 4 bases, with 19 bases separating them. CDR3: CASSSPIQGWLYGYTF. As DNA, the CDR3 is TGTGCCAGCAGCTCCCCCATCCAGGGCTGGCTCTATGGCTACACCTTC.

This clonotype was detected ten times or more. This sequence joins TRBV12-3 or TRBV12-4 and TRBJ2-2, with 7 bases aligning to TRBD2. The CDR3 length is 15 residues. Losses at the gene ends were 4 bases for V and 4 bases for J; bases not matched to a gene: 6. CDR3 in amino acids: CASSSWGGRTGELFF. CDR3 coding DNA: TGTGCCAGCAGTTCTTGGGGAGGGCGCACCGGGGAGCTGTTTTTT.

This clonotype was detected ten times or more. This sequence joins TRBV5-6 and TRBJ2-7, with D perhaps matching TRBD1 or TRBD2 (5 bases each). V was trimmed by 3 bases and J by 2 bases, leaving 9 bases between them. The CDR3 totals 13 residues. Germline V gene data show CDR1 as SGHDT and CDR2 as YYEEEE. As DNA, the CDR3 is TGTGCCAGCAGCTGGGACCTAACCTACGAGCAGTACTTC. Its translation is CASSWDLTYEQYF.

The genes are TRBV20-1 and TRBJ2-5, with 9 bases that match TRBD2. Trimming took 2 bases from V and 0 from J; bases not matched to a gene: 7. The V gene's germline CDR1 is DFQATT and CDR2 SNEGSKA (reference sequence). This CDR3 comprises 16 residues. The CDR3 here is CSARPGLAIYQETQYF. DNA for the CDR3: TGCAGTGCTAGACCGGGACTAGCAATTTACCAAGAGACCCAGTACTTC.

This clonotype is classed as large. The J gene is TRBJ2-2, the V gene TRBV28, with D unresolved. This CDR3 spans 14 amino acids. The germline CDR1 and CDR2 sequences are MDHEN and SYDVKM. Deletions cut 2 bases from V and 5 bases from J, with 9 bases between. In nucleotides, the CDR3 is TGTGCCAGCAGTTTAATGGCGTTGACCGGGGAGCTGTTTTTT. This sequence encodes CASSLMALTGELFF.

At least ten counts were recorded for this clonotype. The chain joins TRBV29-1 to TRBJ2-3, with 8 bases that match TRBD2. CDR1 is SQVTM and CDR2 is ANQGSEA in the germline V gene. With V trimmed by 4 bases and J by 2 bases, 8 bases remained unmatched. CDR3 length equals 15 residues. This chain's CDR3 is CSVVPTSGLTDTQYF. DNA of the CDR3: TGCAGCGTTGTTCCAACTAGCGGCCTCACAGATACGCAGTATTTT.

There are many counts of this clonotype. J is TRBJ1-5 and V is TRBV12-3 or TRBV12-4; D gene uncertain. The V gene lost 6 bases and the J gene lost 0 bases, with 15 bases spanning the gap. The CDR3 extends over 16 amino acids. CDR3: CASSPNARYSNQPQHF. As DNA, the CDR3 is TGTGCCAGCAGCCCAAATGCAAGATATAGCAATCAGCCCCAGCATTTT.

This chain links TRBV6-6 with TRBJ1-2; 8 bases are shared with TRBD1. Trimming removed 7 bases from V and 4 bases from J; junction bases left unmatched: 11. The length of the CDR3 is 15 residues. Germline-derived CDR1 and CDR2 are MNHNY and SVGAGI (reference sequence). The CDR3 sequence is CASNSTDRDGYGYTF. CDR3 nucleotides: TGTGCCAGCAATTCTACGGACAGGGACGGCTATGGCTACACCTTC.

This clonotype was seen many times. The chain is built from TRBV29-1 and TRBJ2-7; D gene ambiguous. Germline V CDR1 and CDR2: SQVTM, ANQGSEA. V dropped 1 base and J dropped 4 bases, with 8 bases sitting between them. The CDR3 has 12 amino acids. The CDR3 sequence: CSVEVSSYEQYF. The CDR3 DNA reads as TGCAGCGTTGAAGTTTCATCATACGAGCAGTACTTC.

This clonotype has ten or more counts. The chain carries TRBV29-1 and TRBJ2-1, with D tentatively TRBD1 or TRBD2 (5 bases each). CDR1 SQVTM and CDR2 ANQGSEA come from the germline V gene. The CDR3 has 13 residues. The V and J ends lost 5 bases and 3 bases respectively, with 11 bases between them. The CDR3 protein is CSVKGTDYNEQFF. CDR3 nucleotides: TGCAGCGTTAAGGGGACGGACTACAATGAGCAGTTCTTC.

The chain couples TRBV9 to TRBJ1-2; D gene unclear. CDR3 length: 14 amino acids. The V gene's germline CDR1 is SGDLS and CDR2 YYNGEE. V was shortened by 3 bases and J by 5 bases, with 14 bases between the two germline ends. The CDR3 here is CASSGNSVIYGYTF. The CDR3 DNA reads TGTGCCAGCAGCGGAAACAGCGTAATATATGGCTACACCTTC.

The chain combines TRBV6-1 with TRBJ1-2; a weak D match, TRBD1 (5 bases). CDR1 MNHNS and CDR2 SASEGT come from the germline V gene. Trimming took 1 base from V and 4 from J, leaving 16 bases between them. The CDR3 has 16 residues. In DNA form, the CDR3 reads TGTGCCAGCAGTGAAGGGGGCGGCGGTGAAGGCTATGGCTACACCTTC. Protein product: CASSEGGGGEGYGYTF.

Ten or more counts support this clonotype. The chain employs TRBV18 and TRBJ2-3; D is unclear. Germline values: CDR1 KGHSH, CDR2 LQKENI. V was shortened by 5 bases and J by 0 bases, with 12 bases between the two germline ends. The CDR3 is made up of 15 amino acids. CDR3 region: CASSTTGSSTDTQYF. The CDR3 nucleotides read TGTGCCAGCTCAACTACCGGAAGTAGCACAGATACGCAGTATTTT.

This clonotype was detected ten times or more. V and J are TRBV3-1 and TRBJ1-1; the D is unclear. V was pared by 5 bases and J by 1 base, with 11 bases between. This CDR3 comprises 14 residues. From germline, CDR1 is LGHDT and CDR2 YNNKEL (reference sequence). The DNA for the CDR3 is TGTGCCAGCAGCTTCACGTCGGGGAACACTGAAGCTTTCTTT. Its translation: CASSFTSGNTEAFF.

This clonotype has a count of ten or more. V and J are TRBV5-1 and TRBJ2-7; D gene uncertain. V dropped 4 bases and J dropped 3 bases, with 14 bases sitting between them. This CDR3 is 14 amino acids long. Germline V gene lookup returns CDR1 SGHRS and CDR2 YFSETQ. CDR3 loop: CASSLTYSNYEQYF. CDR3 in DNA: TGCGCCAGCAGCCTTACTTATAGCAACTACGAGCAGTACTTC.

The chain carries TRBV20-1 and TRBJ2-5; no reliable D call. The germline V and J ends were trimmed by 3 bases and 5 bases, with 7 bases remaining between them. Germline V gene sequence: CDR1 DFQATT, CDR2 SNEGSKA (reference sequence). The CDR3 is 11 residues long. In nucleotides, the CDR3 is TGCAGTGCTAGCCACTGGGAGACCCAGTACTTC. It specifies CSASHWETQYF.